The next 22 T cell receptor beta chains were all read from a single sample in a study of CD8 T cells in Susac syndrome. Reverse transcription used roughly 0.45 to 1 ug RNA and random hexamers. TCRdb re-derived calls from the immunoSEQ multiplex PCR reads in MiXCR, one entry per CDR3 protein. The sample includes around 230,000 distinct CDR3 sequences, about 96% of them seen just once. The specimen was CD4+ T cells from PBMCs. These receptors all stem from a human donor with Susac syndrome.

The rearrangement links TRBV20-1 to TRBJ1-4; D call uncertain. The CDR3 runs to 11 residues. Germline loops: CDR1 DFQATT, CDR2 SNEGSKA (reference sequence). The V end lost 2 bases, the J end lost 7 bases, and 5 bases lay between the germline ends. CDR3 in DNA: TGCAGTGCTAGAACCGGTGAAAAACTGTTTTTT. It is translated as CSARTGEKLFF.

The chain joins TRBV20-1 to TRBJ2-1, with a possible D match to TRBD1 (6 bases). The germline gives CDR1 DFQATT, CDR2 SNEGSKA (reference sequence). The V gene lost 1 base and the J gene lost 5 bases, with 15 bases spanning the gap. This CDR3 has 15 residues. CDR3 coding DNA: TGCAGTGCTAGAGGGGTAGGGGGATTCAACAATGAGCAGTTCTTC. It codes for CSARGVGGFNNEQFF.

In its sample, this clonotype was seen once. The rearrangement joins TRBV20-1 to TRBJ2-3; TRBD1 aligns across 9 bases. CDR1 and CDR2 (germline): DFQATT, SNEGSKA (reference sequence). Trimming took 7 bases from V and 5 from J; bases not matched to a gene: 16. This CDR3 spans 16 amino acids. CDR3 region: CSVFAGTGSLLDTQYF. The CDR3 nucleotides read TGCAGTGTCTTCGCCGGGACAGGGAGTTTGCTAGATACGCAGTATTTT.

This chain uses TRBV30 with TRBJ2-1; the D gene could be TRBD1 or TRBD2 (5 bases each). The germline CDR1 and CDR2 sequences are GTSNPN and SVGIG (reference sequence). This CDR3 region has 14 residues. V lost 0 bases and J 3 bases, leaving 9 bases between the germline ends. DNA for the CDR3: TGTGCCTGGAGTGTGGGGACCAACTACAATGAGCAGTTCTTC. The encoded protein is CAWSVGTNYNEQFF. The full variable domain, completed using reference TRBV30 and TRBJ2-1, is SQTIHQWPATLVQPVGSPLSLECTVEGTSNPNLYWYRQAAGRGLQLLFYSVGIGQISSEVPQNLSASRPQDRQFILSSKKLLLSDSGFYLCAWSVGTNYNEQFFGPGTRLTVL.

In its sample, this clonotype was seen once. The chain uses TRBV9 and TRBJ1-4; no definite D call. The CDR3 runs 15 residues. Deletions cut 1 base from V and 5 bases from J, with 12 bases between. CDR1 is SGDLS, CDR2 YYNGEE, per germline. This CDR3 is CASSVMDARNEKLFF. The CDR3 nucleotides read TGTGCCAGCAGCGTAATGGACGCACGGAATGAAAAACTGTTTTTT.

This clonotype was found once. The chain carries TRBV6-5 and TRBJ1-5; D remains unclear. With 0 bases removed from V and 7 bases from J, the gap between germline ends came to 7 bases. Germline loops: CDR1 MNHEY, CDR2 SVGAGI. The CDR3 has 13 amino acids. The CDR3 is CASSYSWSQPQHF. The CDR3 bases are TGTGCCAGCAGTTACTCGTGGAGCCAGCCCCAGCATTTT.

The gene calls are TRBV30 and TRBJ2-7, with D perhaps matching TRBD1 (6 bases). The V gene lost 0 bases and the J gene lost 4 bases, with 10 bases spanning the gap. Germline CDR1 is GTSNPN and CDR2 is SVGIG (reference sequence). The CDR3 totals 13 residues. The CDR3 is CAWSVLGGYEQYF. In DNA form, the CDR3 reads TGTGCCTGGAGTGTACTAGGGGGTTACGAGCAGTACTTC.

This CDR3 is CASSPKTGVYGYTF. The CDR3 DNA reads as TGTGCCAGCAGTCCCAAGACGGGGGTCTATGGCTACACCTTC. This chain links TRBV12-3 or TRBV12-4 with TRBJ1-2, with D maybe TRBD1 (5 bases). The V gene lost 5 bases and the J gene lost 4 bases, with 14 bases spanning the gap. This CDR3 is built from 14 residues.

The chain joins TRBV4-1 to TRBJ2-5, with TRBD2 matching 8 bases. The V segment lost 2 bases and the J segment 1 base; nucleotides outside the gene matches: 12. The CDR3 contains 18 residues. Germline V gene data show CDR1 as MGHRA and CDR2 as YSYEKL. This CDR3 is CASSQSPSGLGGQETQYF. DNA for the CDR3: TGCGCCAGCAGCCAAAGTCCTAGCGGGTTGGGCGGCCAAGAGACCCAGTACTTC.

The CDR3 DNA reads TGCAGCGTCCCCTCGGGGAGCGGGGAGACCCAGTACTTC. It specifies CSVPSGSGETQYF. The V and J genes are TRBV29-1 and TRBJ2-5; tentatively, D is TRBD2 (6 bases). The CDR3 consists of 13 residues. From germline, CDR1 is SQVTM and CDR2 ANQGSEA. V gave up 6 bases and J gave up 5 bases, with 16 bases separating them.

The chain links TRBV12-3 or TRBV12-4 to TRBJ1-2; D may be TRBD1 (6 bases). V was clipped by 5 bases and J by 4 bases, with 14 bases between them. The CDR3 sequence is 14 residues long. The CDR3 bases are TGTGCCAGCAGTCTTAGGACAGCAAGCTATGGCTACACCTTC. Its protein is CASSLRTASYGYTF.

The V and J genes are TRBV6-6 and TRBJ1-2; D unresolved. This CDR3 has 14 residues. The V gene lost 0 bases and the J gene lost 0 bases, with 5 bases spanning the gap. The germline V gene encodes CDR1 MNHNY and CDR2 SVGAGI (reference sequence). This chain's CDR3 is CASSYSNANYGYTF. DNA of the CDR3: TGTGCCAGCAGTTACTCCAATGCTAACTATGGCTACACCTTC.

The chain couples TRBV30 to TRBJ1-2; TRBD1 agrees at 12 bases. The CDR3 loop spans 13 amino acids. In germline, CDR1 is GTSNPN, CDR2 SVGIG (reference sequence). V shed 4 bases and J 7 bases; nucleotides not matched to a gene: 4. The CDR3 region has the DNA TGTGCCTGGATGGGACAGGGGGCTTCTGGCTACACCTTC. Protein: CAWMGQGASGYTF.

This sequence joins TRBV20-1 and TRBJ2-7, with 10 bases identical to TRBD2. CDR3 length: 12 residues. Losses at the gene ends were 7 bases for V and 4 bases for J; bases not matched to a gene: 4. Germline loops: CDR1 DFQATT, CDR2 SNEGSKA (reference sequence). Written as DNA, the CDR3 is TGCAGTGGACAAGCGGGAGGGTACGAGCAGTACTTC. Amino acids: CSGQAGGYEQYF.

V usage is TRBV27 and J usage is TRBJ1-4; tentative D call: TRBD1 (6 bases). The length of the CDR3 is 19 residues. Between the trimmed V and J ends, which lost 5 bases and 0 bases, there was a span of 22 bases. From germline, CDR1 is MNHEY and CDR2 SMNVEV (reference sequence). For the CDR3, the DNA is TGTGCCAGCAGTCCCTTCGGTCCGGGACAAACGGCAACTAATGAAAAACTGTTTTTT. It encodes CASSPFGPGQTATNEKLFF.

The V and J genes are TRBV4-1 and TRBJ2-1; 9 positions match TRBD2. This CDR3 is 19 amino acids long. Trimming took 4 bases from V and 9 from J; bases not matched to a gene: 22. From germline, CDR1 is MGHRA and CDR2 YSYEKL. The CDR3 region is CASSLQGELAGRGSSEQFF. In nucleotides, the CDR3 is TGCGCCAGCAGCCTTCAGGGGGAACTAGCGGGCCGAGGGTCGAGTGAGCAGTTCTTC.

This sequence joins TRBV6-1 and TRBJ1-1; D remains ambiguous. CDR1 is MNHNS and CDR2 is SASEGT in the germline V gene. CDR3 length: 15 residues. Trimming removed 6 bases from V and 1 base from J, with 15 bases in between. CDR3: CASSGGKGANTEAFF. The CDR3 DNA is TGTGCCAGCAGCGGCGGGAAGGGAGCGAACACTGAAGCTTTCTTT.

The V gene is TRBV20-1, the J gene TRBJ1-2; maybe TRBD1 (5 bases). Germline CDR1 is DFQATT and CDR2 is SNEGSKA (reference sequence). The CDR3 has 14 amino acids. Trimming removed 6 bases from V and 3 bases from J, with 17 bases in between. CDR3 in DNA: TGCAGTGCCCTGGGACTCCGAGTACACTATGGCTACACCTTC. Translated, it gives CSALGLRVHYGYTF.

This clonotype was recorded only once. This chain links TRBV15 with TRBJ2-7, with D perhaps TRBD2 (5 bases). V was clipped by 4 bases and J by 6 bases, with 19 bases between them. Germline lookup yields CDR1 LNHNV and CDR2 YYDKDF (reference sequence). The CDR3 is 15 residues long. The DNA of the CDR3 is TGTGCCACCAGCACCGCCTTGGGAGTTCCTCCCGAGCAGTACTTC. Encoded protein: CATSTALGVPPEQYF.

V and J are TRBV27 and TRBJ2-6; TRBD1 aligns across 7 bases. The CDR3 runs to 17 residues. Germline-derived CDR1 and CDR2 are MNHEY and SMNVEV (reference sequence). The V and J ends lost 5 bases and 1 base, in that order; junction bases with no gene match: 8. The CDR3 nucleotides read TGTGCCAGCAGTCCGACAGGGAAACAGTCTGGGGCCAACGTCCTGACTTTC. Protein sequence: CASSPTGKQSGANVLTF.

V usage is TRBV6-5 and J usage is TRBJ2-5; no reliable D call. CDR1 is MNHEY, CDR2 SVGAGI, per germline. CDR3 length: 14 residues. V was shortened by 7 bases and J by 2 bases, with 14 bases between the two germline ends. CDR3 in DNA: TGTGCCAGCAAAGCAAACAGAGTTCAAGAGACCCAGTACTTC. This codes for CASKANRVQETQYF.

The chain joins TRBV6-5 to TRBJ1-2, with D possibly TRBD1 on 6 matching bases. Per the germline V gene, CDR1 is MNHEY and CDR2 is SVGAGI. Trimming removed 2 bases at V and 4 bases at J, with 11 bases between. The CDR3 length is 14 residues. CDR3 coding DNA: TGTGCCAGCAGTTACGGAGGACAGCCCTATGGCTACACCTTC. Residues: CASSYGGQPYGYTF.